One and the same sample provided the 25 T cell receptor beta chains below, sequenced in a study of T cells in localized non-small cell lung cancer. TCRdb's copy holds only in-frame clones and misses some; the assay was immunoSEQ multiplex PCR. The sample includes roughly 5,000 clones, 25% to 40% of them seen just once. Source: lung tumor tissue, taken before any cancer treatment. Receptors originate from a woman aged 40-69 years with stage II squamous cell lung carcinoma.

The chain uses TRBV11-3 and TRBJ2-1, with TRBD2 identical over 7 bases. Trimming took 5 bases from V and 0 from J; bases not matched to a gene: 16. Per the germline V gene, CDR1 is SGHNT and CDR2 is YENEEA. This CDR3 is 19 amino acids long. The CDR3, as DNA: TGTGCCAGCAGCAGCCAGGGAGGGCCGTCTGGATACTCCTACAATGAGCAGTTCTTC. Its protein is CASSSQGGPSGYSYNEQFF.

J is TRBJ2-3 and V is TRBV11-3; perhaps TRBD1 as D (6 bases). The germline CDR1 and CDR2 sequences are SGHNT and YENEEA. The CDR3 totals 19 residues. V was cut by 0 bases and J by 0 bases, with 19 bases left in between. The CDR3 DNA follows: TGTGCCAGCAGCTTAGAGGGCCCAAAGGGGGACGGAAGCACAGATACGCAGTATTTT. It yields the protein CASSLEGPKGDGSTDTQYF. Variable domain in full (rest from reference TRBV11-3 and TRBJ2-3): EAGVVQSPRYKIIEKKQPVAFWCNPISGHNTLYWYLQNLGQGPELLIRYENEEAVDDSQLPKDRFSAERLKGVDSTLKIQPAELGDSAVYLCASSLEGPKGDGSTDTQYFGPGTRLTVL.

This clone was seen only a few times. The CDR3 coding sequence is TGTGCCAGCACCCCCCCCCAGGGGTATTCACCCCTCCACTTT. Its protein product is CASTPPQGYSPLHF. This chain connects TRBV28 to TRBJ1-6, with a weak D call TRBD1 (6 bases). The germline V and J ends were trimmed by 7 bases and 8 bases, with 15 bases remaining between them. CDR3 length: 14 residues. Germline assignment: CDR1 MDHEN and CDR2 SYDVKM.

A few counts support this clone. The chain joins TRBV6-8 to TRBJ1-5, with D hard to call. CDR3 length: 13 amino acids. Trimming shortened V by 10 bases and J by 2 bases, and 12 bases separated the two germline ends. Germline CDR1 is MNHGY and CDR2 is SAAAGT. CDR3 region: CAISSVGNQPQHF. The CDR3 DNA follows: TGTGCCATCTCCAGTGTCGGCAATCAGCCCCAGCATTTT.

The CDR3 nucleotides read TGCGCCAGCAGCTTGGAGGGTCTAGCGGGAGGGCAGTTCTTC. Protein product: CASSLEGLAGGQFF. This rearrangement joins TRBV5-1 to TRBJ2-1, with 11 bases fitting TRBD2. This CDR3 is built from 14 residues. V was clipped by 0 bases and J by 12 bases; unmatched bases: 5. Germline CDR1 and CDR2: SGHRS and YFSETQ.

The chain joins TRBV19 to TRBJ1-5; 10 bases align to TRBD1. V was clipped by 9 bases and J by 6 bases; unmatched bases: 11. CDR3 length: 15 amino acids. Germline assignment: CDR1 LNHDA and CDR2 SQIVND (reference sequence). CDR3 sequence reads: CASSSGTGAFQPQHF. Written as DNA, the CDR3 is TGTGCCAGCTCCTCAGGGACAGGGGCGTTTCAGCCCCAGCATTTT.

This clone has only a few counts. CDR3 region: CASSRTGSTDIQYF. The CDR3 nucleotides are TGTGCCAGCAGCCGGACAGGGAGTACGGACATTCAGTACTTC. The V gene is TRBV11-3, the J gene TRBJ2-4; 8 positions agree with TRBD1. The CDR3 runs 14 residues. V shed 5 bases, J shed 8 bases, and the junction held 8 bases outside the gene matches. Germline V gene sequence: CDR1 SGHNT, CDR2 YENEEA.

The chain is built from TRBV30 and TRBJ2-1; 7 bases align to TRBD2. The CDR3 is made up of 16 amino acids. The germline gives CDR1 GTSNPN, CDR2 SVGIG (reference sequence). Unmatched junction bases numbered 9, after V lost 0 bases and J lost 4 bases. DNA of the CDR3: TGTGCCTGGAGTGTACTCAGGCGGGAGAATTACAATGAGCAGTTCTTC. It encodes CAWSVLRRENYNEQFF.

In this sample, this clone turned up a few times. The chain is built from TRBV5-1 and TRBJ2-2, with TRBD1 matching 10 bases. Germline CDR1 and CDR2: SGHRS and YFSETQ. The CDR3 has 16 residues. V shed 4 bases and J 4 bases; nucleotides not matched to a gene: 7. CDR3 loop: CASSPPGQGSTGELFF. CDR3 in DNA: TGCGCCAGCAGCCCCCCGGGACAGGGGTCCACCGGGGAGCTGTTTTTT.

The rearrangement uses TRBV11-3 and TRBJ2-7; TRBD2 matches at 10 bases. Per germline, CDR1 SGHNT and CDR2 YENEEA. The CDR3 is 15 amino acids. The V segment lost 1 base and the J segment 4 bases; nucleotides outside the gene matches: 4. The CDR3 here is CASSLGLAGVYEQYF. DNA for the CDR3: TGTGCCAGCAGCTTAGGGCTAGCGGGAGTTTACGAGCAGTACTTC.

The chain employs TRBV10-1 and TRBJ2-1; 7 nucleotides agree with TRBD1. The CDR3 runs 15 residues. The germline CDR1 and CDR2 sequences are WNHNN and SYGVQD (reference sequence). The V segment lost 3 bases and the J segment 8 bases; nucleotides outside the gene matches: 10. DNA for the CDR3: TGCGCCAGCAGTGAAGCAGACAGGGTGAACGATGAGCAGTTCTTC. Its translation is CASSEADRVNDEQFF.

The rearrangement joins TRBV28 to TRBJ2-1; the D gene could be TRBD1 or TRBD2 (5 bases each). CDR3 length: 14 amino acids. The germline V gene has CDR1 MDHEN and CDR2 SYDVKM. V shed 5 bases and J shed 9 bases, with 17 bases lying between them. The chain's CDR3 is CASSPPGWGTEQFF. In DNA, the CDR3 is TGTGCCAGCAGTCCCCCCGGGTGGGGGACTGAGCAGTTCTTC.

There are a few counts of this clone. This chain uses TRBV10-3 with TRBJ1-5; D gene unclear. The CDR3 contains 13 residues. The germline V and J ends were trimmed by 2 bases and 5 bases, with 7 bases remaining between them. Germline V gives CDR1 ENHRY, CDR2 SYGVKD. The CDR3 bases are TGTGCCATCAGTGAGAAAACCCATCAGCCCCAGCATTTT. Protein product: CAISEKTHQPQHF.

This chain uses TRBV28 with TRBJ2-3; 10 bases are shared with TRBD2. This CDR3 has 19 amino acids. The germline gives CDR1 MDHEN, CDR2 SYDVKM. Trimming cost V 5 bases and J 4 bases; bases outside gene matches: 18. Here the CDR3 reads CASSHSGRSASIVSDTQYF. DNA of the CDR3: TGTGCCAGCAGTCATAGCGGGAGGTCGGCTTCCATCGTTTCAGATACGCAGTATTTT. Variable domain in full (rest from reference TRBV28 and TRBJ2-3): DVKVTQSSRYLVKRTGEKVFLECVQDMDHENMFWYRQDPGLGLRLIYFSYDVKMKEKGDIPEGYSVSREKKERFSLILESASTNQTSMYLCASSHSGRSASIVSDTQYFGPGTRLTVL.

This clone was detected only a few times. This rearrangement joins TRBV10-3 to TRBJ2-1, with D possibly TRBD2 on 6 matching bases. This CDR3 has 16 residues. In germline, CDR1 is ENHRY, CDR2 SYGVKD. V lost 0 bases and J 5 bases, leaving 14 bases between the germline ends. The CDR3 DNA reads as TGTGCCATCAGTGAGTCAGGAGCGGGCGCTAACAATGAGCAGTTCTTC. Translating gives CAISESGAGANNEQFF.

V gene TRBV30 combines with J gene TRBJ2-1, with 8 bases identical to TRBD1. The junction had 6 bases not matched to a gene; V was cut back by 2 bases and J by 9 bases. The CDR3 spans 13 residues. Germline V gene data show CDR1 as GTSNPN and CDR2 as SVGIG (reference sequence). The chain's CDR3 is CAWSRQGIAEQFF. The CDR3 DNA follows: TGTGCCTGGAGTCGACAGGGGATTGCTGAGCAGTTCTTC.

The CDR3 loop reads CASSLASTLNYGYTF. Here the CDR3 DNA reads TGTGCCAGCAGTTTAGCGTCCACCTTAAACTATGGCTACACCTTC. This chain connects TRBV28 to TRBJ1-2, with D unclear. Germline CDR1 reads MDHEN; CDR2 reads SYDVKM. CDR3 length: 15 residues. The V gene lost 2 bases and the J gene lost 2 bases, with 12 bases spanning the gap.

The rearrangement uses TRBV29-1 and TRBJ2-3; D possibly uses TRBD1 or TRBD2 (5 bases each). The CDR3 consists of 13 residues. Germline loops: CDR1 SQVTM, CDR2 ANQGSEA. With 2 bases removed from V and 3 bases from J, the gap between germline ends came to 9 bases. This CDR3 reads CSVENGGTDTQYF. DNA of the CDR3: TGCAGCGTTGAAAATGGGGGAACAGATACGCAGTATTTT.

With regard to this clone: The sequenced fragment ends 1 residue before the CDR3 boundary, so the rest is inferred from the germline J gene. The J gene is TRBJ2-1, the V gene TRBV6-1; D remains ambiguous. The CDR3 is 15 amino acids. CDR1 and CDR2 from the germline V gene are MNHNS and SASEGT. V was cut by 1 base and J by 6 bases, with 13 bases left in between. Incomplete CDR3 DNA: TGTGCCAGCAGTGAAGGCTGGGCGCGAGGCAATGAGCAGTTC. It encodes CASSEGWARGNEQF. The whole CDR3 protein is CASSEGWARGNEQFF.

CDR3 DNA sequence: TGTGCCAGCAGTCCGACAACCTCCTACGAGCAGTACTTC. This codes for CASSPTTSYEQYF. The V and J genes are TRBV6-8 and TRBJ2-7, with D uncertain. Looked up from germline, CDR1 is MNHGY and CDR2 is SAAAGT. The CDR3 spans 13 residues. The V end lost 5 bases, the J end lost 0 bases, and 8 bases lay between the germline ends.

The V gene is TRBV30, the J gene TRBJ1-2; D ambiguous. CDR1 GTSNPN and CDR2 SVGIG come from the germline V gene (reference sequence). Deletions cut 4 bases from V and 5 bases from J, with 11 bases between. The CDR3 runs to 12 residues. CDR3 region: CAWTLPDYGYTF. The CDR3 nucleotides are TGTGCCTGGACGTTACCGGATTATGGCTACACCTTC.

This clone has a single count. V usage is TRBV14 and J usage is TRBJ2-7, with TRBD1 matching 7 bases. Germline values: CDR1 SGHDN, CDR2 FVKESK. CDR3 length: 14 residues. V lost 4 bases to trimming and J lost 4 bases; unmatched junction nucleotides: 7. The CDR3 here is CASSLPGQFYEQYF. CDR3 nucleotides: TGTGCCAGCAGCCTTCCGGGACAGTTTTACGAGCAGTACTTC.

This clone qualifies as large (0.1 to 1%). CDR3 protein: CAWREVGAGTGELFF. The CDR3 DNA reads as TGTGCCTGGAGAGAGGTGGGAGCGGGCACCGGGGAGCTGTTTTTT. The V gene is TRBV30, the J gene TRBJ2-2, with a possible D match to TRBD2 (6 bases). Trimming took off 3 bases at V and 4 bases at J, with 15 bases between the two ends. The germline gives CDR1 GTSNPN, CDR2 SVGIG (reference sequence). The CDR3 consists of 15 residues.

This clone was detected a few times. The CDR3 bases are TGTGCCAGCAGCCAGGGCAACAGGGTGGGGTTCTTC. It is translated as CASSQGNRVGFF. The J gene is TRBJ2-1, the V gene TRBV14; D is possibly TRBD1 (6 bases). This CDR3 comprises 12 residues. Germline V gene lookup returns CDR1 SGHDN and CDR2 FVKESK. Trimming removed 3 bases at V and 15 bases at J, with 15 bases between.

This clone was observed a few times. This chain uses TRBV11-3 with TRBJ1-1; possibly TRBD1 for D (5 bases). Germline-derived CDR1 and CDR2 are SGHNT and YENEEA. CDR3 length: 14 residues. V was shortened by 5 bases and J by 2 bases, with 12 bases between the two germline ends. CDR3 sequence reads: CASSPVGGNTEAFF. The CDR3 DNA follows: TGTGCCAGCAGCCCCGTGGGGGGAAACACTGAAGCTTTCTTT.